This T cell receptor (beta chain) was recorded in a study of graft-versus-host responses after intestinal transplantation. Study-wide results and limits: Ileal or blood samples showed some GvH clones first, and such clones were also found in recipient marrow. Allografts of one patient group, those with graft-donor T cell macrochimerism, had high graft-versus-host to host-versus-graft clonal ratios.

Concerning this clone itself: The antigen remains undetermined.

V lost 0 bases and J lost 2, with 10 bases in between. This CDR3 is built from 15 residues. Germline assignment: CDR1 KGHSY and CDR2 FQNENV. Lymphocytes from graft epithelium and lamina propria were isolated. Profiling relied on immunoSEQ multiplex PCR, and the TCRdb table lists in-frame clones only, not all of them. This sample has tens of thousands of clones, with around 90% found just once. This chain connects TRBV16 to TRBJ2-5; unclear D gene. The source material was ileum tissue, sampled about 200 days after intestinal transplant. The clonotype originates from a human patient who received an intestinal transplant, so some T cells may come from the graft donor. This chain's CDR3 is CASSQSTRLQETQYF. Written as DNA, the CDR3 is TGTGCCAGCAGCCAATCAACCAGGCTTCAAGAGACCCAGTACTTC.